This T cell receptor beta chain came from a study of molecular identifiers for immune sequencing clone quantification. The study, taken as a whole, reports: Highly expanded clone sizes could be underestimated through barcode sharing by identical TCR molecules.

TCRdb reanalysed the PCR reads using MiXCR and keeps one entry per CDR3 protein. The data contain some 100,000 distinct CDR3 sequences, roughly a third of them singletons. Regarding this clonotype: The antigen is unknown.

V was cut by 0 bases and J by 2 bases, with 9 bases left in between. Germline-derived CDR1 and CDR2 are SGHNT and YYREEE (reference sequence). The CDR3 totals 14 residues. Sequenced material: naive CD8+ T cells from blood, with Jurkat cell RNA spiked in. Subset reported: FACS-sorted CD8+CD4-CCR7+CD45RA+ naive T cells. The rearrangement uses TRBV5-4 and TRBJ2-7, with D tentatively TRBD2 (5 bases). This receptor was identified in a human donor in good health. Some libraries in this study had Jurkat cell RNA spiked in. CDR3 sequence (DNA): TGTGCCAGCAGCTTGGATCCCGGGACCTACGAGCAGTACTTC. Its translation is CASSLDPGTYEQYF.